The TCR beta chain described here comes from a study of radiotherapy plus CTLA-4 blockade in lung cancer. Study-wide findings and caveats: Tumor-derived TCR clones expanded in blood after radiotherapy plus ipilimumab. Early shifts in blood T cell clones, with interferon-beta, reportedly predicted response best.

Measured with immunoSEQ multiplex PCR; TCRdb has only the in-frame clones, and not every one. The sample lists more than 80,000 clones, more than 75% seen once, with 2% to 3% in the top ten. Ipilimumab-mediated CTLA-4 blockade plus focal radiation was given to patients having chemo-refractory metastatic non-small-cell lung cancer. As to this clone: The antigen is not known.

V lost 6 bases to trimming and J lost 7 bases, with 10 bases between them. CDR3 size: 11 residues. Germline-derived CDR1 and CDR2 are MNHEY and SMNVEV (reference sequence). This chain links TRBV27 with TRBJ2-7; perhaps D is TRBD1 or TRBD2 (6 bases each). The material sequenced was peripheral blood, taken from a patient treated with radiotherapy plus ipilimumab. The source is a human donor with non-small cell lung cancer that progressed on radiotherapy plus ipilimumab. Some clones in this sample may be carry-over from other donors' samples. The CDR3 loop is CASRTRGEQYF. CDR3 sequence (DNA): TGTGCCAGCAGGACTAGGGGGGAGCAGTACTTC.